One and the same sample provided the 15 T cell receptor beta chains below, sequenced in a study of T-cell memory formation after mild COVID-19. MiXCR, applied by TCRdb to the 5' RACE reads, yields one record per CDR3 protein. Altogether about 390,000 distinct CDR3 sequences are present, about 16% being singletons, with the ten largest covering 20% to 25%. Sequences were obtained from PBMCs or a T cell subset sorted from them (not recorded which). Receptors originate from a man aged 18 to 35 who had mild COVID-19 (a few samples of this study predate the infection). Cell type and time point are not known.

This clonotype was recorded a few times. The CDR3 region has the DNA TGTGCCAGCAGCTCGGGGGGCCCGCAGTACGTC. It yields the protein CASSSGGPQYV. This rearrangement joins TRBV7-2 to TRBJ2-7; D might be TRBD2 (7 bases). The CDR3 totals 11 residues. Trimming took 4 bases from V and 9 from J, leaving 10 bases between them. Germline V lookup: CDR1 SGHTA, CDR2 FQGNSA.

Comments on this clonotype: No DNA is shown, since the ends of the CDR3 on it are uncertain; the CDR3 is the one TCRdb lists. This chain connects TRBV23-1 to TRBJ2-2; the tabulated D call, TRBD1, remains unverified against the DNA. TRBV23-1 belongs to the ORF category, with a function that is uncertain. Ends included, the CDR3 has 14 residues. The CDR3 loop is CASSQKGTDGSCFF.

V is TRBV6-2 or TRBV6-3 and J is TRBJ2-7; a possible D gene is TRBD1 (6 bases). V was pared by 7 bases and J by 0 bases, with 16 bases between. The CDR3 consists of 15 residues. The germline V gene encodes CDR1 MNHEY and CDR2 SVGEGT. CDR3 protein: CASTGSQGSSYEQYF. The CDR3 DNA reads as TGTGCCAGCACTGGGAGTCAGGGGAGCTCCTACGAGCAGTACTTC.

The CDR3 bases are TGTGCCAGCAGCTTAGACGGGGGAGGAAACATTCAGTACTTC. Residues: CASSLDGGGNIQYF. The chain recombines TRBV7-2 with TRBJ2-4; D might be TRBD2 (6 bases). Germline CDR1 and CDR2: SGHTA and FQGNSA. V dropped 1 base and J dropped 6 bases, with 10 bases sitting between them. The CDR3 totals 14 residues.

In its sample, this clonotype was seen a few times. The chain is built from TRBV30 and TRBJ2-5; D remains ambiguous. Trimming took 7 bases from V and 4 from J, leaving 16 bases between them. The CDR3 runs to 13 residues. Germline V lookup: CDR1 GTSNPN, CDR2 SVGIG (reference sequence). CDR3 loop: CAFGIRVRETQYF. CDR3 nucleotide sequence: TGTGCCTTTGGTATTAGAGTTAGAGAGACCCAGTACTTC.

This clonotype turned up a few times. This sequence joins TRBV7-2 and TRBJ2-2; D is ambiguous. This CDR3 is built from 17 residues. V lost 3 bases and J lost 0, with 14 bases in between. Germline CDR1 SGHTA, CDR2 FQGNSA. The CDR3 DNA is TGTGCCAGCAGCTTCTCGCCGAGAAACGCGAACACCGGGGAGCTGTTTTTT. This encodes CASSFSPRNANTGELFF.

The chain uses TRBV11-2 and TRBJ1-3; D is uncertain. The germline gives CDR1 SGHAT, CDR2 FQNNGV. CDR3 size: 14 residues. Deletions cut 6 bases from V and 4 bases from J, with 13 bases between. Written as DNA, the CDR3 is TGTGCCAGCAGTTTGGGATCAGCCGGAAACACCATATATTTT. It codes for CASSLGSAGNTIYF.

In this sample, this clonotype turned up a few times. This chain links TRBV29-1 with TRBJ2-7, with a possible D match to TRBD1 (6 bases). Germline-derived CDR1 and CDR2 are SQVTM and ANQGSEA. V shed 5 bases and J shed 0 bases, with 14 bases lying between them. This CDR3 is built from 14 residues. DNA of the CDR3: TGCAGCGTTAGAACAGGGTTGAGCTCCTACGAGCAGTACTTC. It encodes CSVRTGLSSYEQYF.

V gene TRBV7-6 combines with J gene TRBJ2-3; D possibly matches TRBD1 or TRBD2 (5 bases each). Germline values: CDR1 SGHVS, CDR2 FNYEAQ. Trimming pared 4 bases from V and 2 bases from J, leaving 7 bases between. The CDR3 is 13 amino acids. CDR3 sequence: CASSWDHTDTQYF. CDR3 nucleotide sequence: TGTGCCAGCAGCTGGGACCACACAGATACGCAGTATTTT. Full variable domain (remainder filled in from reference TRBV7-6 and TRBJ2-3): GAGVSQSPRYKVTKRGQDVALRCDPISGHVSLYWYRQALGQGPEFLTYFNYEAQQDKSGLPNDRFSAERPEGSISTLTIQRTEQRDSAMYRCASSWDHTDTQYFGPGTRLTVL.

The chain couples TRBV10-2 to TRBJ1-1; D is ambiguous. The germline CDR1 and CDR2 sequences are WSHSY and SAAADI. This CDR3 region has 13 residues. Trimming cost V 4 bases and J 0 bases, with 6 bases left between them. The CDR3: CASSGAVNTEAFF. CDR3 DNA sequence: TGCGCCAGCAGTGGGGCGGTGAACACTGAAGCTTTCTTT.

V usage is TRBV5-5 and J usage is TRBJ1-2; D is uncertain. Germline CDR1 reads SGHKS; CDR2 reads YYEKEE (reference sequence). The CDR3 has 16 amino acids. V lost 2 bases to trimming and J lost 4 bases, with 18 bases between them. In DNA form, the CDR3 reads TGTGCCAGCAGCTTATTTTCGGCGGGATCCTTCTATGGCTACACCTTC. Translating gives CASSLFSAGSFYGYTF.

The V call is TRBV10-3, the J call TRBJ1-6; TRBD1 aligns across 7 bases. Looked up from germline, CDR1 is ENHRY and CDR2 is SYGVKD. This CDR3 spans 13 amino acids. Trimming at V came to 6 bases and at J to 7 bases, leaving 3 bases not matched to a gene. The CDR3: CAIRTGLNSPLHF. CDR3 in DNA: TGTGCCATCAGGACAGGGTTGAATTCACCCCTCCACTTT.

As regards this clonotype: Likely a read error: the CDR3 ends without its conserved phenylalanine or tryptophan. The DNA is left out, because the CDR3 cannot be placed on it with certainty; the CDR3 is given as TCRdb lists it. The V and J genes are TRBV12-3 or TRBV12-4 and TRBJ2-3; the D call in the table, TRBD1, was not verified against the DNA. The CDR3 extends over 9 residues, inclusive of both ends. CDR3 in amino acids: CASSDWVGG.

This clonotype was seen a few times. The rearrangement joins TRBV7-9 to TRBJ2-5; 11 bases are shared with TRBD2. CDR3 size: 14 residues. Germline CDR1 SEHNR, CDR2 FQNEAQ (reference sequence). Germline trimming cut 4 bases from V and 3 bases from J; bases unmatched to any gene: 1. The CDR3: CASSSLAGEETQYF. The CDR3, as DNA: TGTGCCAGCAGCTCACTAGCGGGGGAAGAGACCCAGTACTTC.

In its sample, this clonotype was seen a few times. The rearrangement links TRBV5-1 to TRBJ2-5; D gene ambiguous. Germline CDR1 and CDR2: SGHRS and YFSETQ. The V end lost 0 bases, the J end lost 4 bases, and 16 bases lay between the germline ends. The CDR3 covers 16 residues. CDR3 region: CASSLAPGLERETQYF. The CDR3 DNA reads as TGCGCCAGCAGCTTGGCCCCCGGCCTGGAGCGAGAGACCCAGTACTTC.